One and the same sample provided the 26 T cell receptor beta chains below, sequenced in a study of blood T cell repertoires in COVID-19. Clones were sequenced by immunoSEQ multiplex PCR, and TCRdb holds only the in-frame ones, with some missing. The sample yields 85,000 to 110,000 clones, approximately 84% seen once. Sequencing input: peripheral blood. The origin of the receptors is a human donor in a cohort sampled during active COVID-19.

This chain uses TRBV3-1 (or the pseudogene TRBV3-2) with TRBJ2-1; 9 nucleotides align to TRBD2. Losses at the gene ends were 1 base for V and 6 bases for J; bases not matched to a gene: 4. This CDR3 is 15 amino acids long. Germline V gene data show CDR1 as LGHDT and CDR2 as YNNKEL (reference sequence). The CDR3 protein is CASSQGGGDTNEQFF. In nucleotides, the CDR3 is TGTGCCAGCAGCCAAGGCGGGGGGGACACCAATGAGCAGTTCTTC.

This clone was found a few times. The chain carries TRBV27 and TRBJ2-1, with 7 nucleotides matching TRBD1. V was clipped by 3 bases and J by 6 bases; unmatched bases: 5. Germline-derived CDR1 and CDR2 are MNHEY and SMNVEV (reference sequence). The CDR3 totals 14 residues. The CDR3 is CASSFKGAGNEQFF. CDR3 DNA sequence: TGTGCCAGCAGTTTCAAGGGGGCCGGCAATGAGCAGTTCTTC.

For the CDR3, the DNA is TGTGCCAGTAGTATAGGGGGCAGACCATATAGCAATCAGCCCCAGCATTTT. It codes for CASSIGGRPYSNQPQHF. The V gene is TRBV19, the J gene TRBJ1-5, with a weak D call TRBD1 (5 bases). This CDR3 is 17 amino acids long. V was shortened by 1 base and J by 0 bases, with 13 bases between the two germline ends. Germline CDR1 is LNHDA and CDR2 is SQIVND (reference sequence).

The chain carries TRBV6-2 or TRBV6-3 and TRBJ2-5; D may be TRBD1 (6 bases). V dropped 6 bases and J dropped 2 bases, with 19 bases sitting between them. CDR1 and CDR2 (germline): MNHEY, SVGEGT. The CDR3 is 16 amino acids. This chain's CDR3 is CASSPRGHPNQETQYF. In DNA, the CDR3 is TGTGCCAGCAGCCCTCGGGGACACCCGAATCAAGAGACCCAGTACTTC.

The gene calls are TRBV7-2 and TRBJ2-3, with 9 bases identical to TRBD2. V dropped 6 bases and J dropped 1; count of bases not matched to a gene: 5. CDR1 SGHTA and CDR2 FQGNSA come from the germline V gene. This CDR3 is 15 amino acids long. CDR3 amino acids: CASSTGLAGTDTQYF. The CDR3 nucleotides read TGTGCCAGCAGTACGGGACTAGCTGGCACAGATACGCAGTATTTT.

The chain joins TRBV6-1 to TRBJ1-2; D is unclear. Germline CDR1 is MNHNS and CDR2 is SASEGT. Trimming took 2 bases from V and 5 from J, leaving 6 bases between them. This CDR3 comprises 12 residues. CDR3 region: CASSELAYGYTF. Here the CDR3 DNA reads TGTGCCAGCAGTGAATTGGCTTATGGCTACACCTTC.

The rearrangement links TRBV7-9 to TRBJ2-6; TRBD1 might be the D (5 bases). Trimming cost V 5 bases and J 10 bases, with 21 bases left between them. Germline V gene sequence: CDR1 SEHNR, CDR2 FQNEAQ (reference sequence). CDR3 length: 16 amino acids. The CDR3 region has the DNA TGTGCCAGCAGCCAGCCGCCAGGCAATCAGGGAAACGTCCTGACTTTC. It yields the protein CASSQPPGNQGNVLTF.

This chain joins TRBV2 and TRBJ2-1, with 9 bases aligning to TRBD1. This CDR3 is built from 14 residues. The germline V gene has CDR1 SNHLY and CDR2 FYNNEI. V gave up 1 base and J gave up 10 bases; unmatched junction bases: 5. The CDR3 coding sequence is TGTGCCAGCAGTGAAGACAGGGGGCTAGGGGAGCAGTTCTTC. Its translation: CASSEDRGLGEQFF.

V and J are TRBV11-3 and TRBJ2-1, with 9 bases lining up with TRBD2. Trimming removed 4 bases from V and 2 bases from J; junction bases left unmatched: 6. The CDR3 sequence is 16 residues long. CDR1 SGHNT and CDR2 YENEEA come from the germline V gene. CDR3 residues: CASSYSGGATYNEQFF. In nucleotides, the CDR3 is TGTGCCAGCAGCTATAGCGGGGGCGCGACCTACAATGAGCAGTTCTTC.

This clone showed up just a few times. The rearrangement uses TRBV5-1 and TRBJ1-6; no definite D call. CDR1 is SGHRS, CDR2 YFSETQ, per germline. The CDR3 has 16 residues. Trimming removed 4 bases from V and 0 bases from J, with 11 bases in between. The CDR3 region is CASSPEGSSYNSPLHF. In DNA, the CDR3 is TGCGCCAGCAGCCCCGAGGGTAGCTCCTATAATTCACCCCTCCACTTT.

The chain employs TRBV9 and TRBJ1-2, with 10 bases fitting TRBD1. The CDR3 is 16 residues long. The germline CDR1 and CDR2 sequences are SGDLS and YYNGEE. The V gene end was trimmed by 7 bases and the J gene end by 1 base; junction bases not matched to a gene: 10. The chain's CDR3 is CASPFVGQGFNYGYTF. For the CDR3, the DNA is TGTGCCAGCCCCTTCGTGGGACAGGGGTTTAACTATGGCTACACCTTC.

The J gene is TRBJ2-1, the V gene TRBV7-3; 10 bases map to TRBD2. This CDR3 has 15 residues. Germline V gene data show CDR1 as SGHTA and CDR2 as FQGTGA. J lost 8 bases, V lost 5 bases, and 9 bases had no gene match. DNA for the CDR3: TGTGCCAGCAGCCAAAGCGGGGGGGCCATCGATGAGCAGTTCTTC. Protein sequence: CASSQSGGAIDEQFF.

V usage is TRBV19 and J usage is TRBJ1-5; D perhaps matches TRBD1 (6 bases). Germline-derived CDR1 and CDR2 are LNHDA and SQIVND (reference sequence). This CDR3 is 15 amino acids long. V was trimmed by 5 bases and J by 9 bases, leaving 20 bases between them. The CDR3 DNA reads TGTGCCAGTAGTCCAACCCAAGGGGGTGTAGGGCCCCAGCATTTT. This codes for CASSPTQGGVGPQHF.

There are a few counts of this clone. The CDR3 sequence: CASSLRAGLLVNEQFF. The CDR3 DNA follows: TGTGCCAGCAGTTTACGGGCAGGGCTGCTGGTCAATGAGCAGTTCTTC. The gene calls are TRBV27 and TRBJ2-1, with TRBD1 as a possible D gene (5 bases). The ends were cut back, 2 bases at V and 6 bases at J, with 17 bases in the middle. Looked up from germline, CDR1 is MNHEY and CDR2 is SMNVEV (reference sequence). The CDR3 has 16 residues.

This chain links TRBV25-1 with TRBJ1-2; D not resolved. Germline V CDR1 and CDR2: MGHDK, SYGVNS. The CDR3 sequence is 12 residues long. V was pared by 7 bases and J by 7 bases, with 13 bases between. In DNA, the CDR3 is TGTGCCAGCACCCTAGCTGGGTTTGGCTACACCTTC. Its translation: CASTLAGFGYTF.

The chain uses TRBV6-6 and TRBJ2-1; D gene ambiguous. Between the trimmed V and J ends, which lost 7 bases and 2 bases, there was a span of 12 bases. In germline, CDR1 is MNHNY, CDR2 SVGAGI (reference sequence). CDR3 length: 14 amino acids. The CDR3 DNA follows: TGTGCCAGCAAGTCAGGCCCAGCCTACAATGAGCAGTTCTTC. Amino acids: CASKSGPAYNEQFF.

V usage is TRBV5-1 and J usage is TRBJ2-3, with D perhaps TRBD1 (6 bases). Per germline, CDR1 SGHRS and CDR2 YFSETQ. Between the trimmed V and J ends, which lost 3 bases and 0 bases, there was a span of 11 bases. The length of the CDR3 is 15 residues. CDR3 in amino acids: CASSSPRGSTDTQYF. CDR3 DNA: TGCGCCAGCAGCTCTCCCAGGGGTAGCACAGATACGCAGTATTTT.

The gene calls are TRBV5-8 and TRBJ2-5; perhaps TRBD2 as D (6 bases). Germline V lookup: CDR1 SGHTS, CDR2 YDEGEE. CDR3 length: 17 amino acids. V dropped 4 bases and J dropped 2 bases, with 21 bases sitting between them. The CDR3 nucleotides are TGTGCCAGCAGCCGACGGCGTACGGGGGAGAGACAAGAGACCCAGTACTTC. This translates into CASSRRRTGERQETQYF.

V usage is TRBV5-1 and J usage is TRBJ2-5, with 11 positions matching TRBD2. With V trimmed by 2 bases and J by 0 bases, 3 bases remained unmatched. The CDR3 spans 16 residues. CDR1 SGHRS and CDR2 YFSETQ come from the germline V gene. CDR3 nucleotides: TGCGCCAGCAGCTTAGCGACTAGCGGGAACCAAGAGACCCAGTACTTC. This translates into CASSLATSGNQETQYF.

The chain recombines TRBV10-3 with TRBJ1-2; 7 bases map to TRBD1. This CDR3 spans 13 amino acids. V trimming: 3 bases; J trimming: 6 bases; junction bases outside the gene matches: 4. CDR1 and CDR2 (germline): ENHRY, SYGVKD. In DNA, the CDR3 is TGTGCCATCAGTGACAGGGGGAGCGATGGCTACACCTTC. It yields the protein CAISDRGSDGYTF.

CDR3 in amino acids: CASTWGTSGPGEQFF. In nucleotides, the CDR3 is TGTGCCAGCACCTGGGGGACTAGCGGACCCGGGGAGCAGTTCTTC. The rearrangement joins TRBV7-2 to TRBJ2-1, with 11 bases identical to TRBD2. CDR3 length: 15 residues. Germline V gene data show CDR1 as SGHTA and CDR2 as FQGNSA. V shed 7 bases, J shed 10 bases, and the junction held 12 bases outside the gene matches.

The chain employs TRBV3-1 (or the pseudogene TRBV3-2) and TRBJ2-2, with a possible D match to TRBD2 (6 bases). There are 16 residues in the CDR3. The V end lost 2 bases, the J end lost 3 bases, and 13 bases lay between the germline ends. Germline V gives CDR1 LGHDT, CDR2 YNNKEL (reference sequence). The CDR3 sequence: CASSQPTSLHTGELFF. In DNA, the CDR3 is TGTGCCAGCAGCCAACCTACTAGCTTACACACCGGGGAGCTGTTTTTT.

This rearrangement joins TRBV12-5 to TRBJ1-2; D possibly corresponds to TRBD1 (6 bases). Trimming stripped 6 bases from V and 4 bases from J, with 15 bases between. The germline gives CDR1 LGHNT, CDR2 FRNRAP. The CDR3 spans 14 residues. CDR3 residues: CASGTGTWGYGYTF. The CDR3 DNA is TGTGCTAGTGGCACCGGGACATGGGGCTATGGCTACACCTTC.

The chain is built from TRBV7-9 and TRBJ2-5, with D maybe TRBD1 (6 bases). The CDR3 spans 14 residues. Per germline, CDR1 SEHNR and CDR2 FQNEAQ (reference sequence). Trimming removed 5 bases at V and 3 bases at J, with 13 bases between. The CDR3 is CASSQQGIKETQYF. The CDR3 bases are TGTGCCAGCAGCCAACAGGGTATTAAAGAGACCCAGTACTTC.

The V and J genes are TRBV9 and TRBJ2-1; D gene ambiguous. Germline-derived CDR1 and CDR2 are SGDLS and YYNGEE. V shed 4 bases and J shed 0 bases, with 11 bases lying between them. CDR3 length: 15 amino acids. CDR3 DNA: TGTGCCAGCAGCCCACAGCCGAGCTCCTACAATGAGCAGTTCTTC. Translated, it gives CASSPQPSSYNEQFF.

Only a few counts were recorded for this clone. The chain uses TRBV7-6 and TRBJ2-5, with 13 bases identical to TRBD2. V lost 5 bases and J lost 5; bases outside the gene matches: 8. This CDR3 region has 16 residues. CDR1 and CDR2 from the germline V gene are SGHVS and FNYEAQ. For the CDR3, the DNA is TGTGCCAGCAGCCCCGGACTAGCGGGGGCCGCGGAGACCCAGTACTTC. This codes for CASSPGLAGAAETQYF. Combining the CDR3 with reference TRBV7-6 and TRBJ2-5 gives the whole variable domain GAGVSQSPRYKVTKRGQDVALRCDPISGHVSLYWYRQALGQGPEFLTYFNYEAQQDKSGLPNDRFSAERPEGSISTLTIQRTEQRDSAMYRCASSPGLAGAAETQYFGPGTRLLVL.